The 3 T cell receptor beta chains reported below all come from one sample, sequenced in a study of cytomegalovirus exposure and HLA in healthy donors. Sequenced by immunoSEQ multiplex PCR; TCRdb stores in-frame clones only, minus some. The sample records 150,000 to 200,000 clones, more than 75% being singletons. The sequencing input was PBMCs. The receptor source for this set is a man aged 18 to 29 in good health and CMV-seronegative.

The V and J genes are TRBV4-1 and TRBJ1-5, with a possible D match to TRBD1 (5 bases). The ends were cut back, 2 bases at V and 9 bases at J, with 17 bases in the middle. CDR3 size: 15 residues. Germline assignment: CDR1 MGHRA and CDR2 YSYEKL. Here the CDR3 DNA reads TGCGCCAGCAGCCAACGATTGGACGGGGGTAGGCCCCAGCATTTT. Its translation: CASSQRLDGGRPQHF.

This chain joins TRBV10-3 and TRBJ1-2; tentatively, D is TRBD1 (6 bases). Germline V gene data show CDR1 as ENHRY and CDR2 as SYGVKD. V was shortened by 6 bases and J by 0 bases, with 14 bases between the two germline ends. CDR3 length equals 15 residues. In nucleotides, the CDR3 is TGTGCCATCAGCTACAGGGATTCTGCTAACTATGGCTACACCTTC. Translation gives CAISYRDSANYGYTF.

The DNA for the CDR3 is TGTGCCAGCAGGGGGGACAGGGGGACCTATAATTCACCCCTCCACTTT. Residues: CASRGDRGTYNSPLHF. V usage is TRBV27 and J usage is TRBJ1-6; the match to TRBD1 covers 11 bases. The germline V gene encodes CDR1 MNHEY and CDR2 SMNVEV (reference sequence). J was trimmed by 2 bases and V by 6 bases; bases with no gene match: 3. CDR3 length equals 16 residues.